This T cell receptor beta chain was sequenced in a study of technical replicates of blood from a handful of donors. Assay: immunoSEQ multiplex PCR; the TCRdb copy retains only in-frame clones and omits some. The table lists 91,000 or so clones, approximately 95% of them singletons. V lost 6 bases and J 0 bases, leaving 12 bases between the germline ends. CDR3 length: 14 amino acids. Germline CDR1 and CDR2: SGHRS and YFSETQ. Sequenced material: T cells isolated from PBMCs. The receptor was isolated from a human donor in good health. The chain joins TRBV5-1 to TRBJ1-1; no definite D call. The DNA of the CDR3 is TGCGCCAGCAACCGGGGAGGGTTGAACACTGAAGCTTTCTTT. Translating gives CASNRGGLNTEAFF. Drawing the rest from reference TRBV5-1 and TRBJ1-1, the complete variable domain is KAGVTQTPRYLIKTRGQQVTLSCSPISGHRSVSWYQQTPGQGLQFLFEYFSETQRNKGNFPGRFSGRQFSNSRSEMNVSTLELGDSALYLCASNRGGLNTEAFFGQGTRLTVV.